Each of the 31 T cell receptor beta chains below was sequenced from the same sample in a study of T-cell reconstitution after alpha-beta-depleted transplantation in children. Unique molecular identifiers were incorporated during preparation of the TCRbeta library. TCRdb fed the PCR reads into MiXCR, producing one record per CDR3 protein. The top ten hold roughly 5% of the sample, which has around 800,000 distinct CDR3 sequences, 15% to 20% seen once. The specimen was PBMCs, mostly from graft donor cells, collected 360 days after TCRalphabeta/CD19-depleted stem cell transplant. All receptors derive from a male patient younger than 18 who had a stem cell transplant for acute lymphoblastic leukemia, so the T cells may come from the graft donor.

This clonotype has only a few counts. This chain connects TRBV4-1 to TRBJ2-2, with 9 bases fitting TRBD2. This CDR3 has 17 amino acids. The junction had 11 bases not matched to a gene; V was cut back by 4 bases and J by 5 bases. Germline CDR1 reads MGHRA; CDR2 reads YSYEKL. In DNA form, the CDR3 reads TGCGCCAGCAGCCCTTGGCCGCGGCGGGAGGGGACCGGGGAGCTGTTTTTT. Translated, it gives CASSPWPRREGTGELFF.

This clonotype turned up a few times. The chain joins TRBV18 to TRBJ1-1, with TRBD1 as a possible D gene (6 bases). In germline, CDR1 is KGHSH, CDR2 LQKENI. V lost 3 bases to trimming and J lost 4 bases, with 18 bases between them. This CDR3 contains 16 residues. The CDR3 sequence: CASSPWAQGFGTEAFF. In nucleotides, the CDR3 is TGTGCCAGCTCACCTTGGGCGCAGGGGTTCGGCACTGAAGCTTTCTTT.

Ten or more counts support this clonotype. This rearrangement joins TRBV12-3 or TRBV12-4 to TRBJ2-5, with D unresolved. With 1 base removed from V and 4 bases from J, the gap between germline ends came to 10 bases. The CDR3 has 14 amino acids. The CDR3 nucleotides are TGTGCCAGCAGTTTAGGTTGGCAGAGAGAGACCCAGTACTTC. Translation gives CASSLGWQRETQYF.

The V and J genes are TRBV15 and TRBJ2-3, with D perhaps TRBD2 (6 bases). This CDR3 region has 14 residues. CDR1 and CDR2 (germline): LNHNV, YYDKDF (reference sequence). V was cut by 7 bases and J by 2 bases, with 13 bases left in between. CDR3 loop: CATKGLGNTDTQYF. The CDR3 coding sequence is TGTGCCACCAAGGGACTCGGCAACACAGATACGCAGTATTTT.

The chain joins TRBV7-3 to TRBJ1-6; D call uncertain. Germline loops: CDR1 SGHTA, CDR2 FQGTGA. V gave up 5 bases and J gave up 5 bases, with 13 bases separating them. CDR3 length equals 15 residues. CDR3 residues: CASSAQAIDNSPLHF. CDR3 nucleotide sequence: TGTGCCAGCAGCGCCCAGGCGATCGATAATTCACCCCTCCACTTT.

This clonotype was seen ten or more times. This sequence joins TRBV5-1 and TRBJ2-1, with D maybe TRBD2 (6 bases). V shed 0 bases and J shed 4 bases, with 11 bases lying between them. Germline V gene data show CDR1 as SGHRS and CDR2 as YFSETQ. The CDR3 is made up of 15 amino acids. CDR3 protein: CASSLGLATYNEQFF. CDR3 sequence (DNA): TGCGCCAGCAGCTTGGGGCTAGCGACTTACAATGAGCAGTTCTTC.

This rearrangement joins TRBV7-2 to TRBJ2-1; D may be TRBD1 or TRBD2 (5 bases each). Germline CDR1 and CDR2: SGHTA and FQGNSA. Trimming shortened V by 5 bases and J by 8 bases, and 34 bases separated the two germline ends. The CDR3 loop spans 20 amino acids. CDR3 sequence (DNA): TGTGCCAGCAGCCCTGCCTACTCCAAACATACGGGGCAGGGCAGCCATGAGCAGTTCTTC. Amino acids: CASSPAYSKHTGQGSHEQFF.

V and J are TRBV12-3 or TRBV12-4 and TRBJ2-5; weak D call: TRBD1 (6 bases). The CDR3 is made up of 17 amino acids. V was cut by 5 bases and J by 4 bases, with 23 bases left in between. CDR3: CASSPPLRSQGGETQYF. CDR3 coding DNA: TGTGCCAGCAGTCCCCCGCTGCGCTCCCAAGGGGGAGAGACCCAGTACTTC.

This clonotype has a handful of counts. The chain's CDR3 is CASSLDRGRLRTYEQYF. In nucleotides, the CDR3 is TGCGCCAGCAGCCTGGACAGGGGGCGACTGCGGACCTACGAGCAGTACTTC. This chain joins TRBV5-1 and TRBJ2-7; 11 nucleotides align to TRBD1. V shed 4 bases, J shed 2 bases, and the junction held 11 bases outside the gene matches. The length of the CDR3 is 17 residues. Germline loops: CDR1 SGHRS, CDR2 YFSETQ.

The chain links TRBV12-3 or TRBV12-4 to TRBJ2-7, with D unresolved. This CDR3 spans 14 amino acids. V was pared by 4 bases and J by 7 bases, with 17 bases between. The CDR3 here is CASSSPHREREQYF. CDR3 sequence (DNA): TGTGCCAGCAGTTCACCCCACCGCGAAAGGGAGCAGTACTTC.

This clonotype was observed a few times. The genes are TRBV10-3 and TRBJ2-5; D gene unclear. Trimming stripped 6 bases from V and 7 bases from J, with 18 bases between. The CDR3 spans 14 residues. Germline CDR1 ENHRY, CDR2 SYGVKD. The CDR3 bases are TGTGCCATCAGCGCCGGGCCCCCAACGGGGACCCAGTACTTC. Its translation is CAISAGPPTGTQYF.

This chain links TRBV12-3 or TRBV12-4 with TRBJ1-1; 10 bases map to TRBD1. The V segment lost 6 bases and the J segment 9 bases; nucleotides outside the gene matches: 4. The CDR3 is 12 residues long. In DNA, the CDR3 is TGTGCCAGCAGAACGACAGGGGGCAAAGCTTTCTTT. Its protein is CASRTTGGKAFF.

For the CDR3, the DNA is TGTGCCAGCAGCTTAAATGGGCCCGGGACTAACGGGAGGAATGAGCAGTTCTTC. Protein product: CASSLNGPGTNGRNEQFF. The chain joins TRBV7-3 to TRBJ2-1; TRBD2 agrees at 7 bases. CDR1 is SGHTA, CDR2 FQGTGA, per germline. The CDR3 consists of 18 residues. Unmatched junction bases numbered 16, after V lost 1 base and J lost 7 bases.

This clonotype has a count of ten or more. The chain joins TRBV5-5 to TRBJ2-1; the match to TRBD1 covers 8 bases. The CDR3 consists of 15 residues. Unmatched junction bases numbered 7, after V lost 0 bases and J lost 8 bases. Germline CDR1 and CDR2: SGHKS and YYEKEE (reference sequence). CDR3 sequence: CASSLGQGALDEQFF. The CDR3, as DNA: TGTGCCAGCAGCTTGGGGCAGGGGGCTCTCGATGAGCAGTTCTTC.

This chain uses TRBV25-1 with TRBJ2-5; maybe TRBD1 (6 bases). Germline V gene sequence: CDR1 MGHDK, CDR2 SYGVNS. The CDR3 contains 15 residues. V dropped 4 bases and J dropped 3 bases, with 15 bases sitting between them. The CDR3 here is CASSAGEFSKETQYF. DNA of the CDR3: TGTGCCAGCAGTGCAGGGGAGTTCTCTAAAGAGACCCAGTACTTC.

This clonotype showed up many times. The V call is TRBV5-1, the J call TRBJ2-3; no definite D call. Germline V CDR1 and CDR2: SGHRS, YFSETQ. V was clipped by 4 bases and J by 2 bases, with 11 bases between them. This CDR3 is 14 amino acids long. As DNA, the CDR3 is TGCGCCAGCAGCGTGGACCTTATCACAGATACGCAGTATTTT. It is translated as CASSVDLITDTQYF.

This clonotype appeared many times. The CDR3 protein is CAISESHKAGRIDAFF. Here the CDR3 DNA reads TGTGCCATCAGTGAGTCTCATAAGGCCGGCCGAATCGACGCTTTCTTT. The V call is TRBV10-3, the J call TRBJ1-1, with no clear D. In germline, CDR1 is ENHRY, CDR2 SYGVKD. The CDR3 has 16 residues. The V and J ends lost 0 bases and 11 bases respectively, with 22 bases between them.

This clonotype showed up many times. The CDR3 loop is CASSKQGRQPQHF. The CDR3 coding sequence is TGTGCCAGCAGTAAACAGGGGAGGCAGCCCCAGCATTTT. The chain joins TRBV25-1 to TRBJ1-5, with 7 positions matching TRBD1. V dropped 5 bases and J dropped 7; count of bases not matched to a gene: 5. Germline V gene data show CDR1 as MGHDK and CDR2 as SYGVNS. The CDR3 is 13 amino acids.

This sequence joins TRBV27 and TRBJ2-7; 7 nucleotides agree with TRBD1. The V segment lost 4 bases and the J segment 6 bases; nucleotides outside the gene matches: 9. Looked up from germline, CDR1 is MNHEY and CDR2 is SMNVEV (reference sequence). The CDR3 is 14 residues long. CDR3 in amino acids: CASSSGQVASEQYF. The CDR3 DNA reads TGTGCCAGCAGTTCCGGACAGGTTGCATCCGAGCAGTACTTC.

This clonotype was counted at least ten times. The V call is TRBV7-3, the J call TRBJ1-2; D gene ambiguous. The CDR3 length is 14 residues. Trimming removed 0 bases from V and 4 bases from J, with 9 bases in between. Per the germline V gene, CDR1 is SGHTA and CDR2 is FQGTGA. In nucleotides, the CDR3 is TGTGCCAGCAGCTTAACGGTGGCGGGCTATGGCTACACCTTC. Its translation is CASSLTVAGYGYTF. The entire variable domain, with the rest obtained from reference TRBV7-3 and TRBJ1-2, is as follows: GAGVSQTPSNKVTEKGKYVELRCDPISGHTALYWYRQSLGQGPEFLIYFQGTGAADDSGLPNDRFFAVRPEGSVSTLKIQRTERGDSAVYLCASSLTVAGYGYTFGSGTRLTVV.

This clonotype was seen only a few times. The V gene is TRBV29-1, the J gene TRBJ2-7, with TRBD1 as a possible D gene (5 bases). The CDR3 has 13 residues. The V and J ends lost 4 bases and 0 bases respectively, with 10 bases between them. CDR1 and CDR2 from the germline V gene are SQVTM and ANQGSEA. The CDR3 DNA reads TGCAGCGTTGTACACGACAGCTCCTACGAGCAGTACTTC. It is translated as CSVVHDSSYEQYF.

The chain recombines TRBV20-1 with TRBJ2-7; 8 bases match TRBD1. The CDR3 has 14 residues. Trimming at V came to 1 base and at J to 12 bases, leaving 14 bases not matched to a gene. The germline V gene encodes CDR1 DFQATT and CDR2 SNEGSKA (reference sequence). This CDR3 is CSARVHGTGAGGYF. CDR3 nucleotides: TGCAGTGCTAGAGTCCACGGGACAGGTGCCGGGGGGTACTTC.

Many counts were recorded for this clonotype. The rearrangement joins TRBV29-1 to TRBJ2-3; TRBD2 might be the D (5 bases). The CDR3 extends over 14 amino acids. Looked up from germline, CDR1 is SQVTM and CDR2 is ANQGSEA. Trimming pared 1 base from V and 4 bases from J, leaving 12 bases between. The CDR3 bases are TGCAGCGTTGAAGTCGATGGGAGTGCAGATACGCAGTATTTT. Its protein product is CSVEVDGSADTQYF.

This clonotype was seen a few times. The DNA of the CDR3 is TGCGCCAGCAGCCAATATATAGGACAGGGGAACAACGAGCAGTACTTC. As protein: CASSQYIGQGNNEQYF. The J gene is TRBJ2-7, the V gene TRBV4-1, with TRBD1 matching over 9 bases. V shed 2 bases, J shed 5 bases, and the junction held 10 bases outside the gene matches. Per germline, CDR1 MGHRA and CDR2 YSYEKL. The CDR3 sequence is 16 residues long.

The sample holds a few counts of this clonotype. This rearrangement joins TRBV12-3 or TRBV12-4 to TRBJ2-5; 8 nucleotides line up with TRBD1. The V segment lost 5 bases and the J segment 4 bases; nucleotides outside the gene matches: 15. The CDR3 covers 17 residues. The CDR3 is CASSPPPGQADVETQYF. The CDR3 bases are TGTGCCAGCAGTCCACCCCCGGGACAGGCAGATGTAGAGACCCAGTACTTC.

At least ten counts were recorded for this clonotype. The chain recombines TRBV10-3 with TRBJ2-1; tentative D call: TRBD1 (5 bases). CDR3 size: 17 residues. V gave up 0 bases and J gave up 4 bases, with 16 bases separating them. Germline CDR1 is ENHRY and CDR2 is SYGVKD. For the CDR3, the DNA is TGTGCCATCAGTGAGTCGACCCTGGAAGGGGCGTACAATGAGCAGTTCTTC. Protein product: CAISESTLEGAYNEQFF.

The V call is TRBV12-3 or TRBV12-4, the J call TRBJ2-4; 11 nucleotides align to TRBD2. The CDR3 contains 17 residues. J lost 4 bases, V lost 3 bases, and 8 bases had no gene match. The CDR3 region is CASSLAWGLAEKNIQYF. The CDR3 nucleotides are TGTGCCAGCAGTTTGGCCTGGGGACTAGCGGAAAAAAACATTCAGTACTTC.

The chain has TRBV29-1 and TRBJ1-2, with a tentative D call TRBD1 (5 bases). CDR3 length equals 13 residues. With 5 bases removed from V and 6 bases from J, the gap between germline ends came to 16 bases. Germline V gives CDR1 SQVTM, CDR2 ANQGSEA. CDR3 amino acids: CSVRSGTEHGYTF. CDR3 bases: TGCAGCGTTAGATCCGGGACGGAACATGGCTACACCTTC.

The chain couples TRBV10-3 to TRBJ2-1; 7 nucleotides agree with TRBD2. This CDR3 has 17 amino acids. V lost 4 bases and J lost 10; bases outside the gene matches: 19. The germline V gene encodes CDR1 ENHRY and CDR2 SYGVKD. CDR3 sequence (DNA): TGTGCCATCAGTGCTGACCCCGGGACTAAGGTCGGTTACGAGCAGTTCTTC. Translated, it gives CAISADPGTKVGYEQFF.

CDR3 nucleotide sequence: TGTGCCAGCAGCGTTAGGACAGGTGATACCTACGAGCAGTACTTC. The encoded protein is CASSVRTGDTYEQYF. The chain links TRBV9 to TRBJ2-7, with 7 bases lining up with TRBD1. The germline V gene has CDR1 SGDLS and CDR2 YYNGEE. The length of the CDR3 is 15 residues. The trim removed 2 bases at V and 2 bases at J, leaving 7 bases unmatched.

This clonotype was observed at least ten times. This chain connects TRBV27 to TRBJ2-2, with 10 bases aligning to TRBD2. Germline CDR1 MNHEY, CDR2 SMNVEV (reference sequence). CDR3 length: 18 residues. V shed 4 bases and J 8 bases; nucleotides not matched to a gene: 16. CDR3 protein: CASSSPSLAGSFGGELFF. The CDR3 nucleotides read TGTGCCAGCAGTTCCCCTTCACTAGCGGGGTCCTTTGGAGGGGAGCTGTTTTTT.